One and the same sample provided the 19 T cell receptor beta chains below, sequenced in a study of blood T cell repertoires in COVID-19. Using immunoSEQ multiplex PCR, the repertoire was profiled, and TCRdb retains in-frame clones only, with some absent. The sample carries a few hundred thousand clones, 88% recorded once. The sample comprised PBMCs or T cells enriched from blood (not recorded which). The receptors here all came from a woman aged 40 to 50 with acute COVID-19.

The chain couples TRBV5-8 to TRBJ1-2; D ambiguous. CDR3 length: 13 residues. The germline gives CDR1 SGHTS, CDR2 YDEGEE. V lost 2 bases to trimming and J lost 8 bases, with 13 bases between them. CDR3 residues: CASSFSRGGGYTF. The CDR3 DNA reads as TGTGCCAGCAGCTTTTCTCGGGGAGGGGGCTACACCTTC.

The chain couples TRBV9 to TRBJ2-5; TRBD1 agrees at 8 bases. V lost 0 bases and J lost 5; bases outside the gene matches: 6. This CDR3 spans 15 amino acids. Germline V gene sequence: CDR1 SGDLS, CDR2 YYNGEE. The CDR3 coding sequence is TGTGCCAGCAGCGTAGCGGGCAGGGGGCCGGAGACCCAGTACTTC. Residues: CASSVAGRGPETQYF.

The chain uses TRBV2 and TRBJ2-1, with no clear D. The CDR3 length is 13 residues. Germline CDR1 SNHLY, CDR2 FYNNEI. V gave up 1 base and J gave up 3 bases, with 4 bases separating them. CDR3 sequence reads: CASSEDSYNEQFF. The CDR3 bases are TGTGCCAGCAGTGAAGACAGCTACAATGAGCAGTTCTTC.

The chain couples TRBV29-1 to TRBJ2-6; D gene ambiguous. This CDR3 is built from 16 residues. V was pared by 5 bases and J by 0 bases, with 14 bases between. Germline V gives CDR1 SQVTM, CDR2 ANQGSEA. In DNA form, the CDR3 reads TGCAGCGTTTTTTCCTACAGCCTCTCTGGGGCCAACGTCCTGACTTTC. Amino acid sequence: CSVFSYSLSGANVLTF. Filled out from reference TRBV29-1 and TRBJ2-6, the complete variable domain reads SAVISQKPSRDICQRGTSLTIQCQVDSQVTMMFWYRQQPGQSLTLIATANQGSEATYESGFVIDKFPISRPNLTFSTLTVSNMSPEDSSIYLCSVFSYSLSGANVLTFGAGSRLTVL.

The chain recombines TRBV5-4 with TRBJ2-1, with 14 positions matching TRBD2. This CDR3 spans 18 amino acids. The V segment lost 3 bases and the J segment 6 bases; nucleotides outside the gene matches: 11. The germline CDR1 and CDR2 sequences are SGHNT and YYREEE (reference sequence). The CDR3 is CASSSARLAGGPGNEQFF. Written as DNA, the CDR3 is TGTGCCAGCAGCTCGGCCAGACTAGCGGGAGGGCCGGGCAATGAGCAGTTCTTC.

The rearrangement joins TRBV15 to TRBJ1-2; 8 bases fit TRBD1. V shed 6 bases and J 10 bases; nucleotides not matched to a gene: 10. Germline lookup yields CDR1 LNHNV and CDR2 YYDKDF (reference sequence). CDR3 length: 13 amino acids. The CDR3 DNA reads as TGTGCCACCAGTGCGGGACAGGAGACGGACTACACCTTC. This translates into CATSAGQETDYTF.

The CDR3 loop is CASSSGHKNTGELFF. The CDR3 bases are TGTGCCAGCAGTTCGGGACACAAGAACACCGGGGAGCTGTTTTTT. The chain links TRBV2 to TRBJ2-2; possible D gene TRBD1, 6 bases. CDR3 length equals 15 residues. V gave up 5 bases and J gave up 1 base, with 11 bases separating them. Looked up from germline, CDR1 is SNHLY and CDR2 is FYNNEI.

The chain recombines TRBV4-3 with TRBJ1-3; D is ambiguous. Trimming cost V 0 bases and J 1 base, with 10 bases left between them. The germline gives CDR1 LGHNA, CDR2 YSLEER. The CDR3 spans 16 residues. CDR3 nucleotides: TGCGCCAGCAGCCAAGATGTACAAGTATCTGGAAACACCATATATTTT. Protein product: CASSQDVQVSGNTIYF.

The chain has TRBV19 and TRBJ1-5; 8 positions match TRBD1. Per germline, CDR1 LNHDA and CDR2 SQIVND (reference sequence). The V segment lost 6 bases and the J segment 9 bases; nucleotides outside the gene matches: 7. CDR3 length: 13 amino acids. CDR3 protein: CASSSDRGRPQHF. CDR3 bases: TGTGCCAGTAGCAGCGACAGGGGACGGCCCCAGCATTTT.

The chain uses TRBV6-2 or TRBV6-3 and TRBJ2-7; the match to TRBD1 covers 8 bases. There are 15 residues in the CDR3. Germline lookup yields CDR1 MNHEY and CDR2 SVGEGT. The ends lost 0 bases at V and 2 bases at J; junction bases unmatched: 3. The CDR3 sequence is CASSYSRTGPYEQYF. CDR3 nucleotide sequence: TGTGCCAGCAGTTACTCGAGGACAGGGCCCTACGAGCAGTACTTC.

The rearrangement links TRBV12-5 to TRBJ2-3; maybe TRBD2 (5 bases). The V end lost 7 bases, the J end lost 4 bases, and 21 bases lay between the germline ends. CDR3 length: 16 amino acids. CDR1 is LGHNT and CDR2 is FRNRAP in the germline V gene. As DNA, the CDR3 is TGTGCTAGTGAAATTGGGCTAGCCAATATCGCAGATACGCAGTATTTT. Translated: CASEIGLANIADTQYF.

The chain couples TRBV30 to TRBJ1-2; possibly TRBD1 for D (6 bases). Germline assignment: CDR1 GTSNPN and CDR2 SVGIG (reference sequence). V was pared by 1 base and J by 5 bases, with 17 bases between. CDR3 size: 15 residues. CDR3 sequence (DNA): TGTGCCTGGAGTGCGACGTGGGGGCAGGGTTATGGCTACACCTTC. Translation: CAWSATWGQGYGYTF.

The V call is TRBV29-1, the J call TRBJ2-3; D is unresolved. Germline V lookup: CDR1 SQVTM, CDR2 ANQGSEA. V lost 1 base and J 9 bases, leaving 17 bases between the germline ends. The CDR3 consists of 14 residues. The CDR3 nucleotides are TGCAGCGTTGAAGTAGCCCCCGAGGTTGGCACGCAGTATTTT. As protein: CSVEVAPEVGTQYF.

The CDR3 region has the DNA TGTGCCAGCAGCTCCTCAGGGGTAAGCAATCAGCCCCAGCATTTT. Protein: CASSSSGVSNQPQHF. V usage is TRBV7-9 and J usage is TRBJ1-5, with D perhaps matching TRBD1 (6 bases). The V end was cut by 4 bases, the J end by 1 base, with 11 bases between. The CDR3 runs to 15 residues. Germline V gene data show CDR1 as SEHNR and CDR2 as FQNEAQ (reference sequence).

The V and J genes are TRBV9 and TRBJ2-3, with 14 bases that match TRBD2. CDR1 is SGDLS, CDR2 YYNGEE, per germline. This CDR3 contains 16 residues. V lost 4 bases and J lost 5; bases outside the gene matches: 6. The CDR3 sequence: CASSPGTSGSLDTQYF. The CDR3 DNA is TGTGCCAGCAGCCCCGGGACTAGCGGGAGTTTAGATACGCAGTATTTT.

This clone was counted a few times. The V call is TRBV9, the J call TRBJ2-2; D remains unclear. The CDR3 has 14 residues. Germline CDR1 reads SGDLS; CDR2 reads YYNGEE. Trimming removed 3 bases from V and 6 bases from J, with 12 bases in between. This CDR3 reads CASSAPIYSGELFF. The CDR3 nucleotides read TGTGCCAGCAGCGCCCCGATATACTCCGGGGAGCTGTTTTTT.

This chain joins TRBV5-4 and TRBJ2-1; 12 positions agree with TRBD2. Unmatched junction bases numbered 12, after V lost 4 bases and J lost 10 bases. This CDR3 has 16 residues. The germline V gene encodes CDR1 SGHNT and CDR2 YYREEE (reference sequence). For the CDR3, the DNA is TGTGCCAGCAGCACATGGACTAGCGGGATACGGTGGGAGCAGTTCTTC. It yields the protein CASSTWTSGIRWEQFF.

The rearrangement links TRBV2 to TRBJ1-5; D not resolved. The V end was cut by 6 bases, the J end by 1 base, with 13 bases between. Germline CDR1 SNHLY, CDR2 FYNNEI. The CDR3 has 15 residues. CDR3 sequence: CASRSEGTSNQPQHF. CDR3 DNA sequence: TGTGCCAGCAGATCCGAGGGAACGAGCAATCAGCCCCAGCATTTT.

This chain uses TRBV7-9 with TRBJ1-4; D gene uncertain. Deletions cut 2 bases from V and 8 bases from J, with 18 bases between. Per the germline V gene, CDR1 is SEHNR and CDR2 is FQNEAQ (reference sequence). The CDR3 extends over 16 amino acids. The CDR3 DNA reads as TGTGCCAGCAGCTTAAGCAATAGCGGAGGCGGAGAAAAACTGTTTTTT. Translated: CASSLSNSGGGEKLFF.